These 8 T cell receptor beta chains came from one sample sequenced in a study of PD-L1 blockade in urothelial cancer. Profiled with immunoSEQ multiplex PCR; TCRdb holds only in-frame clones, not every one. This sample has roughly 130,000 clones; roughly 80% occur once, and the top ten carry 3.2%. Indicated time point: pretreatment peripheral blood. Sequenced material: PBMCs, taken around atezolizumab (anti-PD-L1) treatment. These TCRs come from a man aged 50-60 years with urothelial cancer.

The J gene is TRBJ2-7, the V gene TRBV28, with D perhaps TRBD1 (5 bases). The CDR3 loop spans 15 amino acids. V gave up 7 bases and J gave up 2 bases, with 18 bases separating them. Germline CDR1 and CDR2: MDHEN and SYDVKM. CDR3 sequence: CASTDPWGRAYEQYF. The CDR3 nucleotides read TGTGCCAGCACCGATCCCTGGGGCAGGGCCTACGAGCAGTACTTC.

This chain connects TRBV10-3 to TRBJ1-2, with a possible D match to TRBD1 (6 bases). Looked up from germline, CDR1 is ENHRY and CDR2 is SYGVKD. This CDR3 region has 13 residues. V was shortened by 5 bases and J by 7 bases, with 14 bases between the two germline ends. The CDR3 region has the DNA TGTGCCATCAGTCCCGCGGGGGCAGCTGGCTACACCTTC. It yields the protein CAISPAGAAGYTF.

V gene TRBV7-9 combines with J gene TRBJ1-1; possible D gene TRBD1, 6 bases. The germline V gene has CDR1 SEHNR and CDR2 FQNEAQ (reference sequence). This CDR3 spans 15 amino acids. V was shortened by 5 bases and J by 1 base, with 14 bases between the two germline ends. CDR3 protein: CASSNTQGRNTEAFF. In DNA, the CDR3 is TGTGCCAGCAGCAACACCCAGGGGCGGAACACTGAAGCTTTCTTT.

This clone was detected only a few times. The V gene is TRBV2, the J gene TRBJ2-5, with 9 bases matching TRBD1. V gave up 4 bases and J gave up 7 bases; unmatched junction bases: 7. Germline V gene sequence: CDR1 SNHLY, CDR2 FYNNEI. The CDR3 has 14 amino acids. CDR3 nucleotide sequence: TGTGCCAGCAGTGCAGACAGGGGGGGTTCGACCCAGTACTTC. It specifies CASSADRGGSTQYF.

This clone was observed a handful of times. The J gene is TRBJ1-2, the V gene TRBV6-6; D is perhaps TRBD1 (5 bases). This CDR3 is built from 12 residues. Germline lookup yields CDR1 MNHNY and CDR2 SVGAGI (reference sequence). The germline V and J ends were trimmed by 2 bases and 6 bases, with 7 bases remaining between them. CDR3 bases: TGTGCCAGCAGTTACCAAGGGGATGGCTACACCTTC. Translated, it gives CASSYQGDGYTF.

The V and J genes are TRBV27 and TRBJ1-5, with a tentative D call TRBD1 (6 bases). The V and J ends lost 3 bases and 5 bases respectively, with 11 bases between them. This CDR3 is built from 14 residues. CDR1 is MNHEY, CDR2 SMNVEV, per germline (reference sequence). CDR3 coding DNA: TGTGCCAGCAGTTTTGTACAGGGACATCAGCCCCAGCATTTT. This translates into CASSFVQGHQPQHF.

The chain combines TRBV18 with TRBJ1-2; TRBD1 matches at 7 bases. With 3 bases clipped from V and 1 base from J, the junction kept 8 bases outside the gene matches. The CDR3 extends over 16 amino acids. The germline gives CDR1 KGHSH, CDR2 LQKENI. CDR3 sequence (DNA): TGTGCCAGCTCACCGCCCGGGACAGCTATTAACTATGGCTACACCTTC. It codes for CASSPPGTAINYGYTF. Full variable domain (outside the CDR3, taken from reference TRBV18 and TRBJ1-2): NAGVMQNPRHLVRRRGQEARLRCSPMKGHSHVYWYRQLPEEGLKFMVYLQKENIIDESGMPKERFSAEFPKEGPSILRIQQVVRGDSAAYFCASSPPGTAINYGYTFGSGTRLTVV.

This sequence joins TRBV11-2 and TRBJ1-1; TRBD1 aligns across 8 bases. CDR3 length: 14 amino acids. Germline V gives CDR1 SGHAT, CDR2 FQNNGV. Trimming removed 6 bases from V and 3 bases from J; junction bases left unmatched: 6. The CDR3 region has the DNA TGTGCCAGCAGTTATATGACAGGGGACACTGAAGCTTTCTTT. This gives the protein CASSYMTGDTEAFF.